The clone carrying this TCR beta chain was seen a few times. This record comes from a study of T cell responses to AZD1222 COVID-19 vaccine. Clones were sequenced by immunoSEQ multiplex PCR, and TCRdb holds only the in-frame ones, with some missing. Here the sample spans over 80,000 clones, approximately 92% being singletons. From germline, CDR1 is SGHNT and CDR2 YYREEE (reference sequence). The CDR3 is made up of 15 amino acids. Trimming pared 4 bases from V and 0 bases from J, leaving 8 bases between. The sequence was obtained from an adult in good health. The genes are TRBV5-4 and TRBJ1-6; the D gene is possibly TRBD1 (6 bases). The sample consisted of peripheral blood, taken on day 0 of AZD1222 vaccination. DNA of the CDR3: TGTGCCAGCAGCCGGGACAACTCCTATAATTCACCCCTCCACTTT. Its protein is CASSRDNSYNSPLHF.